This entry lists 3 T cell receptor beta chains sequenced from one sample in a study of cytomegalovirus exposure and HLA in healthy donors. Here immunoSEQ multiplex PCR was the method, and the copy in TCRdb shows in-frame clones only, minus some. Altogether about 250,000 clones are present, roughly nine tenths being singletons, with the ten largest covering around 11%. Sequencing input: PBMCs. Every receptor here comes from a man younger than 35 in good health and CMV-seropositive.

The rearrangement uses TRBV30 and TRBJ1-2; D possibly corresponds to TRBD1 (6 bases). The CDR3 sequence is 13 residues long. Germline V gene sequence: CDR1 GTSNPN, CDR2 SVGIG (reference sequence). V dropped 0 bases and J dropped 6 bases, with 11 bases sitting between them. CDR3 sequence (DNA): TGTGCCTGGAGTGTTTGGGGGGCGAATGGCTACACCTTC. Translated: CAWSVWGANGYTF.

The rearrangement links TRBV27 to TRBJ2-3, with D possibly being TRBD2 (6 bases). Germline V gene lookup returns CDR1 MNHEY and CDR2 SMNVEV (reference sequence). This CDR3 contains 13 residues. Trimming left V 1 base short and J 4 bases short, with 6 bases between. The CDR3 bases are TGTGCCAGCAGTTTATTAGCGGCAGATACGCAGTATTTT. As protein: CASSLLAADTQYF.

V is TRBV5-1 and J is TRBJ2-3; tentative D call: TRBD2 (6 bases). This CDR3 has 16 amino acids. Trimming stripped 0 bases from V and 1 base from J, with 12 bases between. From germline, CDR1 is SGHRS and CDR2 YFSETQ. CDR3 coding DNA: TGCGCCAGCAGCTTGGAAATCGGGAGAGGCACAGATACGCAGTATTTT. Translated, it gives CASSLEIGRGTDTQYF.